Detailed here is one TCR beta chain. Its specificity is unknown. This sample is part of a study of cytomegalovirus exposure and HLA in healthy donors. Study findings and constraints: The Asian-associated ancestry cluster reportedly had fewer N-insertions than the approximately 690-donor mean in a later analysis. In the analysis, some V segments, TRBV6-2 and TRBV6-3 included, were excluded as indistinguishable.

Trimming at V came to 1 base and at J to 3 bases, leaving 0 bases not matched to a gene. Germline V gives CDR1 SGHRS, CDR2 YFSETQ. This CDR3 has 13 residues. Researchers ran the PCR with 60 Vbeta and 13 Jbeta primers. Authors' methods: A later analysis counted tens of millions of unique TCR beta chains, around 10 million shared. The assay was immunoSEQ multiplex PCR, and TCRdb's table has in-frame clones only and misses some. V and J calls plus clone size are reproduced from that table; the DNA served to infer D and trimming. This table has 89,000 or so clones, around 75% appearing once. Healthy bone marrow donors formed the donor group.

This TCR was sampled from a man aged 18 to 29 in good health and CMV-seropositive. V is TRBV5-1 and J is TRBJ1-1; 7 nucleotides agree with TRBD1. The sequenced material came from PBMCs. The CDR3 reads CASSLTGDTEAFF. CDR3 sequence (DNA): TGCGCCAGCAGCTTGACAGGGGACACTGAAGCTTTCTTT.